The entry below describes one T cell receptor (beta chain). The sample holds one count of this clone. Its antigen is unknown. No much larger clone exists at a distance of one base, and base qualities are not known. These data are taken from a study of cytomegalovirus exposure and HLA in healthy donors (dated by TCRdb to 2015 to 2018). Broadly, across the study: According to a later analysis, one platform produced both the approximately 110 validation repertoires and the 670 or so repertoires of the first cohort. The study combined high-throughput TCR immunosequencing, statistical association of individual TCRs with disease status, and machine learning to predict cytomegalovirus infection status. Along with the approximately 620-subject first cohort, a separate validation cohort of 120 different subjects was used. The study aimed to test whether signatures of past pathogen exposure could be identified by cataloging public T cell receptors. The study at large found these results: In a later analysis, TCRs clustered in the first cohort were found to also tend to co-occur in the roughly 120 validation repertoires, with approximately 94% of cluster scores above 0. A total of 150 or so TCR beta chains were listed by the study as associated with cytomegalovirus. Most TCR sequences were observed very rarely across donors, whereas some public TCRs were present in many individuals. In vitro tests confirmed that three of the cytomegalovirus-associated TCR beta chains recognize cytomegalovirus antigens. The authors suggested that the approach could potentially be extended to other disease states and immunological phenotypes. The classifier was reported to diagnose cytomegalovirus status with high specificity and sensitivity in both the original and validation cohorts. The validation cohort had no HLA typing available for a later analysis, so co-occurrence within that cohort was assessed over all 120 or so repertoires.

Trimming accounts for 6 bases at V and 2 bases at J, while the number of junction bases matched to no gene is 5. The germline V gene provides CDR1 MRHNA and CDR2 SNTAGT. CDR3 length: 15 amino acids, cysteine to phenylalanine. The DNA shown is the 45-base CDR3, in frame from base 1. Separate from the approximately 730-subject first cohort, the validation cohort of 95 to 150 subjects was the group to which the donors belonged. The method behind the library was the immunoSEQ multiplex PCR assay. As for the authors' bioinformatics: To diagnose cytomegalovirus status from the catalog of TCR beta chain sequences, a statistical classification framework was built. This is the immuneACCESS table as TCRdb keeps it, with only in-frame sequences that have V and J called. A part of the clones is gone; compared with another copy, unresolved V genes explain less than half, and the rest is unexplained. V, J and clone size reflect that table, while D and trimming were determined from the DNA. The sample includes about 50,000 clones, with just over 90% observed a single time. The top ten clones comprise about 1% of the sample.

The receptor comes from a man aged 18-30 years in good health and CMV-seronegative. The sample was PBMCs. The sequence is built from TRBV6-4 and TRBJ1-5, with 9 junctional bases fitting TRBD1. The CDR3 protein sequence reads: CASSEGQGGNQPQHF. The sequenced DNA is TGTGCCAGCAGCGAGGGACAGGGAGGCAATCAGCCCCAGCATTTT.